These 24 T cell receptor beta chains came from one sample sequenced in a study of sequential checkpoint blockade in melanoma. Sequenced by immunoSEQ multiplex PCR; TCRdb stores in-frame clones only, minus some. The sample shows 13,000 or so clones, about four fifths of them seen only once. Treatment in this sample: randomized to nivolumab then ipilimumab (arm A) or the reverse (arm B). The sample was CD8+ T cells sorted from blood (inferred from file names), taken from a patient given nivolumab and ipilimumab in sequence. Every receptor here comes from a human donor with melanoma.

V usage is TRBV5-1 and J usage is TRBJ2-7, with D possibly being TRBD1 (6 bases). The CDR3 is made up of 15 amino acids. Germline V gene lookup returns CDR1 SGHRS and CDR2 YFSETQ. Trimming took off 0 bases at V and 2 bases at J, with 12 bases between the two ends. This CDR3 reads CASSLAKGVTYEQYF. CDR3 nucleotides: TGCGCCAGCAGCTTGGCCAAGGGGGTCACCTACGAGCAGTACTTC.

The chain uses TRBV15 and TRBJ2-7; D unresolved. The ends were cut back, 0 bases at V and 4 bases at J, with 10 bases in the middle. The CDR3 extends over 14 amino acids. Germline loops: CDR1 LNHNV, CDR2 YYDKDF (reference sequence). CDR3 sequence: CATSREGVSYEQYF. CDR3 coding DNA: TGTGCCACCAGCAGAGAAGGAGTTTCTTACGAGCAGTACTTC.

The chain employs TRBV16 and TRBJ1-4; D remains ambiguous. CDR1 is KGHSY, CDR2 FQNENV, per germline. The germline V and J ends were trimmed by 4 bases and 0 bases, with 9 bases remaining between them. CDR3 length: 15 amino acids. The CDR3 region has the DNA TGTGCCAGCAGCCCTACCCTTACAACTAATGAAAAACTGTTTTTT. Encoded protein: CASSPTLTTNEKLFF.

The V and J genes are TRBV4-2 and TRBJ2-7; 7 nucleotides line up with TRBD1. The germline CDR1 and CDR2 sequences are LGHNA and YNFKEQ. The CDR3 is 16 residues long. Trimming cost V 0 bases and J 0 bases; bases outside gene matches: 5. CDR3 loop: CASSQDEGDSSYEQYF. CDR3 coding DNA: TGTGCCAGCAGCCAAGATGAAGGGGACAGCTCCTACGAGCAGTACTTC.

This rearrangement joins TRBV7-6 to TRBJ2-1; tentatively, D is TRBD2 (7 bases). Trimming took off 2 bases at V and 7 bases at J, with 12 bases between the two ends. The V gene's germline CDR1 is SGHVS and CDR2 FNYEAQ. The length of the CDR3 is 14 residues. As DNA, the CDR3 is TGTGCCAGCAGCTTAACCGGGGGGCTAAATGAGCAGTTCTTC. Protein product: CASSLTGGLNEQFF.

The J gene is TRBJ1-3, the V gene TRBV19; 9 bases are shared with TRBD1. With V trimmed by 10 bases and J by 0 bases, 7 bases remained unmatched. The CDR3 is 15 residues long. Looked up from germline, CDR1 is LNHDA and CDR2 is SQIVND (reference sequence). CDR3 bases: TGTGCCACCCCAGGGACAGGGAGCTCTGGAAACACCATATATTTT. Protein: CATPGTGSSGNTIYF.

The chain joins TRBV5-1 to TRBJ2-1; 9 bases are shared with TRBD1. CDR1 and CDR2 (germline): SGHRS, YFSETQ. With 3 bases clipped from V and 8 bases from J, the junction kept 6 bases outside the gene matches. This CDR3 has 14 residues. Here the CDR3 reads CASSSGTGYDEQFF. DNA of the CDR3: TGCGCCAGCAGCTCCGGGACAGGGTACGATGAGCAGTTCTTC. The full variable domain, rest sourced from reference TRBV5-1 and TRBJ2-1, is KAGVTQTPRYLIKTRGQQVTLSCSPISGHRSVSWYQQTPGQGLQFLFEYFSETQRNKGNFPGRFSGRQFSNSRSEMNVSTLELGDSALYLCASSSGTGYDEQFFGPGTRLTVL.

This clone turned up a few times. This rearrangement joins TRBV19 to TRBJ1-6, with D tentatively TRBD1 (5 bases). The CDR3 length is 15 residues. The ends were cut back, 4 bases at V and 6 bases at J, with 13 bases in the middle. Per germline, CDR1 LNHDA and CDR2 SQIVND (reference sequence). The CDR3 sequence is CASSSRDLINSPLHF. Written as DNA, the CDR3 is TGTGCCAGTAGTAGCCGGGACTTAATTAATTCACCCCTCCACTTT.

This chain joins TRBV27 and TRBJ1-1; the match to TRBD1 covers 8 bases. With V trimmed by 5 bases and J by 1 base, 3 bases remained unmatched. Looked up from germline, CDR1 is MNHEY and CDR2 is SMNVEV (reference sequence). The CDR3 extends over 14 amino acids. CDR3 region: CASSPGQANTEAFF. In DNA form, the CDR3 reads TGTGCCAGCAGTCCGGGACAGGCGAACACTGAAGCTTTCTTT.

The chain joins TRBV4-1 to TRBJ2-1, with 9 bases fitting TRBD1. The CDR3 sequence is 15 residues long. Per the germline V gene, CDR1 is MGHRA and CDR2 is YSYEKL. V lost 2 bases to trimming and J lost 7 bases; unmatched junction nucleotides: 6. CDR3 sequence (DNA): TGCGCCAGCAGCCAATCCTGGACAGGGGAAAATGAGCAGTTCTTC. Its protein product is CASSQSWTGENEQFF.

This clone was observed once. The chain couples TRBV28 to TRBJ1-1, with 7 bases identical to TRBD1. CDR3 length equals 16 residues. Germline values: CDR1 MDHEN, CDR2 SYDVKM. V trimming: 6 bases; J trimming: 0 bases; junction bases outside the gene matches: 10. The CDR3 region is CASSQTGTEVNTEAFF. In DNA form, the CDR3 reads TGTGCCAGCAGCCAGACAGGGACCGAGGTGAACACTGAAGCTTTCTTT.

The chain joins TRBV19 to TRBJ1-1, with 8 bases aligning to TRBD1. CDR1 is LNHDA, CDR2 SQIVND, per germline (reference sequence). V was clipped by 5 bases and J by 3 bases; unmatched bases: 11. There are 16 residues in the CDR3. CDR3 nucleotides: TGTGCCAGTAGTCCCCAGGGGGCGGGAAGAGACACTGAAGCTTTCTTT. Translation: CASSPQGAGRDTEAFF.

J is TRBJ2-5 and V is TRBV30; the D gene is possibly TRBD2 (6 bases). Germline V CDR1 and CDR2: GTSNPN, SVGIG (reference sequence). The length of the CDR3 is 14 residues. Trimming cost V 5 bases and J 0 bases, with 13 bases left between them. The chain's CDR3 is CAWERAKYQETQYF. For the CDR3, the DNA is TGTGCCTGGGAGCGGGCAAAGTACCAAGAGACCCAGTACTTC.

This clone occurred once. The V and J genes are TRBV5-5 and TRBJ2-7; 7 positions agree with TRBD1. The CDR3 is 15 amino acids. With V trimmed by 4 bases and J by 3 bases, 10 bases remained unmatched. Germline lookup yields CDR1 SGHKS and CDR2 YYEKEE (reference sequence). CDR3 coding DNA: TGTGCCAGCAGCCCCAACAACAGGGGAATCTACGAGCAGTACTTC. It codes for CASSPNNRGIYEQYF.

The J gene is TRBJ2-3, the V gene TRBV5-1; unclear D gene. V gave up 4 bases and J gave up 0 bases, with 6 bases separating them. Germline V gene sequence: CDR1 SGHRS, CDR2 YFSETQ. The CDR3 loop spans 13 amino acids. Here the CDR3 DNA reads TGCGCCAGCAGCCTACTGAGCACAGATACGCAGTATTTT. Protein product: CASSLLSTDTQYF.

This clone was seen more than once but under ten times. Mismatch with germline at one junction end may stem from a read error. The chain combines TRBV7-8 with TRBJ2-3; 7 bases are shared with TRBD1. Germline V gene data show CDR1 as SGHVS and CDR2 as FQNEAQ. This CDR3 contains 16 residues. CDR3 protein: CASSWDRDSGTDTQYF. Here the CDR3 DNA reads TGTGCCAGCAGCTGGGACCGGGACAGCGGCACGGATACGCAGTATTTT.

V gene TRBV27 combines with J gene TRBJ2-7; TRBD1 matches at 10 bases. Germline values: CDR1 MNHEY, CDR2 SMNVEV (reference sequence). The CDR3 covers 16 residues. Unmatched junction bases numbered 10, after V lost 5 bases and J lost 3 bases. Here the CDR3 reads CASSTIGGTGVYEQYF. Here the CDR3 DNA reads TGTGCCAGCAGTACCATAGGCGGGACAGGGGTCTACGAGCAGTACTTC.

This rearrangement joins TRBV4-1 to TRBJ2-7, with TRBD2 as a possible D gene (5 bases). The CDR3 runs 14 residues. CDR1 is MGHRA, CDR2 YSYEKL, per germline. Trimming took off 4 bases at V and 5 bases at J, with 15 bases between the two ends. The CDR3: CASSLHRGPDEQYF. Written as DNA, the CDR3 is TGCGCCAGCAGCCTACACCGGGGTCCCGACGAGCAGTACTTC.

The J gene is TRBJ2-2, the V gene TRBV27; D is undetermined. From germline, CDR1 is MNHEY and CDR2 SMNVEV (reference sequence). There are 18 residues in the CDR3. The V gene lost 0 bases and the J gene lost 4 bases, with 18 bases spanning the gap. Here the CDR3 reads CASSLSPRGVGFTGELFF. The DNA of the CDR3 is TGTGCCAGCAGTTTATCCCCGAGAGGTGTTGGGTTCACCGGGGAGCTGTTTTTT.

This clone was detected only a few times. The gene calls are TRBV9 and TRBJ1-2, with D possibly being TRBD1 (6 bases). V was pared by 4 bases and J by 5 bases, with 18 bases between. The CDR3 is 15 amino acids. Germline CDR1 is SGDLS and CDR2 is YYNGEE. CDR3 residues: CASSIRVGTSYGYTF. The CDR3 region has the DNA TGTGCCAGCAGCATCCGAGTTGGGACAAGTTATGGCTACACCTTC.

This chain uses TRBV4-1 with TRBJ2-7; no clear D. Deletions cut 0 bases from V and 3 bases from J, with 6 bases between. This CDR3 spans 13 amino acids. Germline loops: CDR1 MGHRA, CDR2 YSYEKL. The DNA for the CDR3 is TGCGCCAGCAGCCAAGATTTGAGCTACGAGCAGTACTTC. Translated: CASSQDLSYEQYF.

CDR3 protein: CASSTSSFPDTQYF. The CDR3 nucleotides read TGTGCCAGCAGCACCTCTAGCTTCCCAGATACGCAGTATTTT. V gene TRBV11-3 combines with J gene TRBJ2-3; TRBD2 is a possible D gene (5 bases). The CDR3 totals 14 residues. Germline V CDR1 and CDR2: SGHNT, YENEEA. V was cut by 5 bases and J by 4 bases, with 13 bases left in between.

The chain recombines TRBV19 with TRBJ2-1, with D possibly TRBD2 on 6 matching bases. The CDR3 consists of 12 residues. The germline CDR1 and CDR2 sequences are LNHDA and SQIVND (reference sequence). Deletions cut 7 bases from V and 7 bases from J, with 11 bases between. CDR3 region: CASKLGGNEQFF. The CDR3 nucleotides are TGTGCCAGTAAACTGGGGGGAAATGAGCAGTTCTTC.

The chain links TRBV19 to TRBJ2-5; 9 bases fit TRBD2. Germline V gene data show CDR1 as LNHDA and CDR2 as SQIVND (reference sequence). J lost 5 bases, V lost 9 bases, and 16 bases had no gene match. The CDR3 length is 16 residues. CDR3 region: CASNRGVREGRETQYF. The CDR3 nucleotides are TGTGCCAGCAACCGCGGGGTGCGGGAGGGCCGGGAGACCCAGTACTTC.